The subject of this entry is one T cell receptor (beta chain). Its antigen is unidentified. The record originates from a study of OX40 agonist ivuxolimab in advanced cancers. V lost 4 bases and J lost 2, with 18 bases in between. Germline CDR1 reads SEHNR; CDR2 reads FQNEAQ (reference sequence). The CDR3 sequence is 16 residues long. Assay: immunoSEQ multiplex PCR; the TCRdb copy retains only in-frame clones and omits some. Of more than 65,000 clones in the sample, roughly 81% are singletons; the top ten hold 25%. Findings of the study overall: In a subset of nonresponders, normalized T-cell clonal expansion was also low.

The input for sequencing was CD4+ or CD8+ T cells sorted from blood, taken in a trial of the OX40 agonist ivuxolimab. The chain links TRBV7-9 to TRBJ2-7; tentatively, D is TRBD1 (6 bases). The clonotype originates from an adult with an advanced solid tumor such as melanoma, head and neck, liver or kidney cancer. CDR3 sequence reads: CASSSPLGQITYEQYF. In DNA, the CDR3 is TGTGCCAGCAGCTCGCCCCTGGGACAAATCACCTACGAGCAGTACTTC.